The 10 T cell receptor beta chains below all came from one sample that was sequenced in a study of tumor-infiltrating lymphocytes in primary liver carcinoma. Blood RNA originated from unsorted whole blood, with germline DNA additionally extracted. Total RNA amounting to 500 ng was the source from which TCR beta cDNA was made with a constant-region primer. Three nested multiplex PCR rounds, a slightly modified ARM-PCR method, built the TCR beta libraries. It was with TRBV1-TRBV30 forward primers and a C-beta reverse primer that the first two PCR rounds were run, at approximately 10 cycles each. TCRdb processed the multiplex PCR reads anew with MiXCR; each CDR3 protein has one entry. This sample carries about 300,000 distinct CDR3 sequences, 65% of them seen once, and the ten largest clones take around 9.5%. Sequenced sample: peripheral blood. The receptor source for this set is a man aged 35 to 55 with primary liver carcinoma and hepatitis B virus infection.

CDR3 in DNA: TGTGTCGGCCGAACGGATATCGGATATGATGGCTACACCTTC. Translated: CVGRTDIGYDGYTF. The gene calls are TRBV30 and TRBJ1-2, with no clear D. The CDR3 consists of 14 residues. Germline V gene lookup returns CDR1 GTSNPN and CDR2 SVGIG (reference sequence).

This clonotype occurred many times. J is TRBJ1-1 and V is TRBV12-3 or TRBV12-4; D is ambiguous. The CDR3 is 14 residues long. The V and J ends lost 0 bases and 4 bases respectively, with 9 bases between them. The CDR3, as DNA: TGTGCCAGCAGTTTAGCGCTTGGAGGCACTGAAGCTTTCTTT. Amino acid sequence: CASSLALGGTEAFF.

As for this clonotype: A much larger clonotype is one base distant, so this may be a read error. This chain joins TRBV7-9 and TRBJ1-4; 7 bases align to TRBD1. Per germline, CDR1 SEHNR and CDR2 FQNEAQ (reference sequence). The CDR3 length is 13 residues. The trim removed 5 bases at V and 8 bases at J, leaving 5 bases unmatched. The CDR3: CASSPTGVEKLFF. The DNA for the CDR3 is TGTGCCAGCAGCCCTACAGGGGTGGAAAAACTGTTTTTT.

As for this clonotype: With a much larger clone just one base away, this may be a read error. The gene calls are TRBV12-3 or TRBV12-4 and TRBJ2-6, with D perhaps TRBD1 or TRBD2 (5 bases each). The CDR3 contains 16 residues. CDR3 DNA sequence: TGTGCCAGCAGTTGGGGGATGAGCTCTGGGGCCAACGTCCAGACTTTC. The encoded protein is CASSWGMSSGANVQTF.

This clonotype was observed many times. V is TRBV6-1 and J is TRBJ2-7, with TRBD1 matching over 8 bases. The V gene end was trimmed by 3 bases and the J gene end by 6 bases; junction bases not matched to a gene: 16. Germline V gives CDR1 MNHNS, CDR2 SASEGT. The CDR3 sequence is 17 residues long. The CDR3 sequence is CASSESSPGQGFSEQYF. The DNA for the CDR3 is TGTGCCAGCAGTGAGTCTAGTCCCGGACAGGGTTTTTCCGAGCAGTACTTC.

Comments on this clonotype: The CDR3 does not close with the conserved phenylalanine or tryptophan, likely indicating a read error. The genes are TRBV4-2 and TRBJ2-7, with D maybe TRBD1 (5 bases). The CDR3 length is 15 residues. Trimming took off 2 bases at V and 0 bases at J, with 11 bases between the two ends. Germline V lookup: CDR1 LGHNA, CDR2 YNFKEQ. The CDR3 sequence is CASSQRTGNSYEQYS. The CDR3 DNA follows: TGTGCCAGCAGCCAACGTACAGGTAACTCCTACGAGCAGTACTCC.

In the case of this clonotype: A single base separates this from a much larger clone, so it may be a read error. V gene TRBV6-1 combines with J gene TRBJ1-2; TRBD1 agrees at 9 bases. The CDR3 totals 13 residues. With V trimmed by 10 bases and J by 9 bases, 12 bases remained unmatched. Germline-derived CDR1 and CDR2 are MNHNS and SASEGT. In DNA form, the CDR3 reads TGTGCCACACTACTGGGACAGGGAGGCCGCTACACCTTC. It yields the protein CATLLGQGGRYTF.

This clonotype is medium-sized in the sample. This chain links TRBV11-3 with TRBJ2-1; the D is unclear. The V gene's germline CDR1 is SGHNT and CDR2 YENEEA. This CDR3 is 12 amino acids long. V dropped 5 bases and J dropped 9 bases, with 11 bases sitting between them. The CDR3 protein is CASSRKDGEQFF. The DNA of the CDR3 is TGTGCCAGCAGCAGGAAAGATGGTGAGCAGTTCTTC. The full variable domain, in which reference TRBV11-3 and TRBJ2-1 provide the parts outside the CDR3, is EAGVVQSPRYKIIEKKQPVAFWCNPISGHNTLYWYLQNLGQGPELLIRYENEEAVDDSQLPKDRFSAERLKGVDSTLKIQPAELGDSAVYLCASSRKDGEQFFGPGTRLTVL.

Remarks on this clonotype: No conserved phenylalanine or tryptophan ends this CDR3, so it is likely a read error. The chain couples TRBV6-1 to TRBJ2-3, with D hard to call. Germline CDR1 MNHNS, CDR2 SASEGT. Trimming took off 7 bases at V and 10 bases at J, with 18 bases between the two ends. The CDR3 covers 13 residues. The CDR3 DNA is TGTGCCAGCAATGACGGTGTAGATTCTCCGCAGTATTCT. Translated: CASNDGVDSPQYS.

A remark on this clonotype: A much larger clone sits a single nucleotide away, making a read error possible. This sequence joins TRBV29-1 and TRBJ2-1; tentatively, D is TRBD1 (5 bases). V was clipped by 3 bases and J by 6 bases, with 15 bases between them. CDR1 and CDR2 from the germline V gene are SQVTM and ANQGSEA. CDR3 length: 14 residues. For the CDR3, the DNA is TGCAGCGTTGATAGGGGTCGAAGCGTCAATGAGCAGTTCTTC. It specifies CSVDRGRSVNEQFF.